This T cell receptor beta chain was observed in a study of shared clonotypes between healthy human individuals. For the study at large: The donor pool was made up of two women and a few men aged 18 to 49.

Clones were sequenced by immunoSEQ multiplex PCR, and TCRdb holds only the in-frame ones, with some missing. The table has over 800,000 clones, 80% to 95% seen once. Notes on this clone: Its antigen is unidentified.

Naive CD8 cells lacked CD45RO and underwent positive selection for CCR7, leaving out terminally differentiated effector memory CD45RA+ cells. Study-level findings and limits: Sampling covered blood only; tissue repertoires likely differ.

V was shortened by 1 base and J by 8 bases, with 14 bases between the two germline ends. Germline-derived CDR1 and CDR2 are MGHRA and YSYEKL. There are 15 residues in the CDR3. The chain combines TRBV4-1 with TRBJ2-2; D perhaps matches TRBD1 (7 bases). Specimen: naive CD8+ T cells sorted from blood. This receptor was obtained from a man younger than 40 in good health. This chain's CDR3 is CASSQGMEGAGELFF. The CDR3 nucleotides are TGCGCCAGCAGCCAAGGGATGGAGGGGGCTGGGGAGCTGTTTTTT.